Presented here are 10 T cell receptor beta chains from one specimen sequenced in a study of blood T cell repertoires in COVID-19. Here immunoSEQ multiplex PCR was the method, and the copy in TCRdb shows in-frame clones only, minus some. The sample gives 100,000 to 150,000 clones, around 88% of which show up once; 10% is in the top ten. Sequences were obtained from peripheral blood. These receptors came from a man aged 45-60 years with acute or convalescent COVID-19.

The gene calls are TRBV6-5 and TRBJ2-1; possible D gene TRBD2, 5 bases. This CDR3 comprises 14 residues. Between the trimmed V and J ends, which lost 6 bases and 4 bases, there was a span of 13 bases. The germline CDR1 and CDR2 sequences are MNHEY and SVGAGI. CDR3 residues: CASRLGPSYNEQFF. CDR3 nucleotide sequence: TGTGCCAGCAGACTAGGTCCTTCTTACAATGAGCAGTTCTTC.

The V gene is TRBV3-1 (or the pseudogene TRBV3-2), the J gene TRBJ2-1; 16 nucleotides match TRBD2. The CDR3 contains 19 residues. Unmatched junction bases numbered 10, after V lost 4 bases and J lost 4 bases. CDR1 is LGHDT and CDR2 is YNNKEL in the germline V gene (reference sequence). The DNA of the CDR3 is TGTGCCAGCAGCCCCGCTTCGGGACTAGCGGGAGGGTCGTACAATGAGCAGTTCTTC. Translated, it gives CASSPASGLAGGSYNEQFF.

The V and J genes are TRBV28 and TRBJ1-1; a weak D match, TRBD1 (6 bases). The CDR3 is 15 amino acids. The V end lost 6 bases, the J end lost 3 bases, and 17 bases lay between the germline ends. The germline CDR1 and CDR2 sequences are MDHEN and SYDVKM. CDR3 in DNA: TGTGCCAGCAGCGAGGAAGGGTGGGGGCACACTGAAGCTTTCTTT. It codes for CASSEEGWGHTEAFF.

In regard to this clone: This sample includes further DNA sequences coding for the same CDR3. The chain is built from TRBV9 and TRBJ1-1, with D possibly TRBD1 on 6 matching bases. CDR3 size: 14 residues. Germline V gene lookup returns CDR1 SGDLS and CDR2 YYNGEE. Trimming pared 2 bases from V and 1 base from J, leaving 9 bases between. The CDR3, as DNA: TGTGCCAGCAGCGTTCAGGGACAGAACACTGAAGCTTTCTTT. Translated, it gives CASSVQGQNTEAFF.

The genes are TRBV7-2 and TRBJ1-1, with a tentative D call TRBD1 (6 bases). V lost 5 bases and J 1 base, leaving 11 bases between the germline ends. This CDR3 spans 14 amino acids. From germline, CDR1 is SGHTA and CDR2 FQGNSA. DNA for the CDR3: TGTGCCAGCAGCCTACAGGGTAGGAACACTGAAGCTTTCTTT. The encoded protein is CASSLQGRNTEAFF.

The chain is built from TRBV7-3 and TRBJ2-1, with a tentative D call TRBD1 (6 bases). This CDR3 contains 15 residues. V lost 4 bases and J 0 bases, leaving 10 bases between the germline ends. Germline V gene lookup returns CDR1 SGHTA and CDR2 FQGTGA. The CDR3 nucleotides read TGTGCCAGCAGCTACGACAGGAGCTCCTACAATGAGCAGTTCTTC. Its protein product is CASSYDRSSYNEQFF.

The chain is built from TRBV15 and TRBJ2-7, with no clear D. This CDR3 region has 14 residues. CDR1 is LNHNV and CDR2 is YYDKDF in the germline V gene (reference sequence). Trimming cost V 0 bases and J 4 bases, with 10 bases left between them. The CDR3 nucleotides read TGTGCCACCAGCAGAGATCTGGCCCGTTACGAGCAGTACTTC. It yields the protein CATSRDLARYEQYF. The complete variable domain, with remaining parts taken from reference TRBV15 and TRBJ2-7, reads DAMVIQNPRYQVTQFGKPVTLSCSQTLNHNVMYWYQQKSSQAPKLLFHYYDKDFNNEADTPDNFQSRRPNTSFCFLDIRSPGLGDTAMYLCATSRDLARYEQYFGPGTRLTVT.

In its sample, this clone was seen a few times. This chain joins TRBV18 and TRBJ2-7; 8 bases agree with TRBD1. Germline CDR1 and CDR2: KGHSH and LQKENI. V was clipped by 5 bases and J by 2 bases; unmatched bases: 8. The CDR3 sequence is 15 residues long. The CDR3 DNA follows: TGTGCCAGCTCAAAGGGACAGGCAAACACCTACGAGCAGTACTTC. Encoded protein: CASSKGQANTYEQYF.

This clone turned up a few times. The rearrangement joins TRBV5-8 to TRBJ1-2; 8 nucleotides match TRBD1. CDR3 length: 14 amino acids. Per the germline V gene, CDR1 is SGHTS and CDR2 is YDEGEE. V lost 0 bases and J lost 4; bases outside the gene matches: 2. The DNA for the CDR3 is TGTGCCAGCAGCTTGGGGCAGGGGGCCTATGGCTACACCTTC. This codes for CASSLGQGAYGYTF.

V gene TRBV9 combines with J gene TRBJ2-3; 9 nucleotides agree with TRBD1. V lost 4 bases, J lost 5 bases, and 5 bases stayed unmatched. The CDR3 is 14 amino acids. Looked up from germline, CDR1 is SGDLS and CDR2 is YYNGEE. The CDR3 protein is CASSKTGGGDTQYF. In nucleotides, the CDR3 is TGTGCCAGCAGCAAAACAGGGGGCGGAGATACGCAGTATTTT.